This T cell receptor (beta chain) came from a study of T cell responses to AZD1222 COVID-19 vaccine. The data were produced by immunoSEQ multiplex PCR, yet TCRdb's version contains in-frame clones alone and is incomplete. The table includes some 140,000 clones, about 93% detected once. This clonotype was obtained from an adult who received the AZD1222 COVID-19 vaccine. Sequencing used peripheral blood, obtained 28 days after the second AZD1222 dose.

CDR3 loop: CASSDPRAQHF. The CDR3 bases are TGTGCCAGCAGTGACCCTAGGGCCCAGCATTTT. The chain uses TRBV28 and TRBJ1-5; D remains ambiguous. V was cut by 5 bases and J by 11 bases, with 10 bases left in between. From germline, CDR1 is MDHEN and CDR2 SYDVKM. The length of the CDR3 is 11 residues.